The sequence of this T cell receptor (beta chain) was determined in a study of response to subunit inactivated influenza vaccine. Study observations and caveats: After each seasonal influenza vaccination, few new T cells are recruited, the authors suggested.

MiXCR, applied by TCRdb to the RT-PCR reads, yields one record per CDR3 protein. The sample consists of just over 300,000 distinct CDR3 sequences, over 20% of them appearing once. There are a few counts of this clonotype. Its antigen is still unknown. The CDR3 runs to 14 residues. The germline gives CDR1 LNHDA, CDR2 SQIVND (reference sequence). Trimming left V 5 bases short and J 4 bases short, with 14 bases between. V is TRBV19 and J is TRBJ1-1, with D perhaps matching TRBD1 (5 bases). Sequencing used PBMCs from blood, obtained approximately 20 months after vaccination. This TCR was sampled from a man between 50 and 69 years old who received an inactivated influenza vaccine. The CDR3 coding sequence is TGTGCCAGTAGTGGTCGGGGCGGTATCACTGAAGCTTTCTTT. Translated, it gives CASSGRGGITEAFF.